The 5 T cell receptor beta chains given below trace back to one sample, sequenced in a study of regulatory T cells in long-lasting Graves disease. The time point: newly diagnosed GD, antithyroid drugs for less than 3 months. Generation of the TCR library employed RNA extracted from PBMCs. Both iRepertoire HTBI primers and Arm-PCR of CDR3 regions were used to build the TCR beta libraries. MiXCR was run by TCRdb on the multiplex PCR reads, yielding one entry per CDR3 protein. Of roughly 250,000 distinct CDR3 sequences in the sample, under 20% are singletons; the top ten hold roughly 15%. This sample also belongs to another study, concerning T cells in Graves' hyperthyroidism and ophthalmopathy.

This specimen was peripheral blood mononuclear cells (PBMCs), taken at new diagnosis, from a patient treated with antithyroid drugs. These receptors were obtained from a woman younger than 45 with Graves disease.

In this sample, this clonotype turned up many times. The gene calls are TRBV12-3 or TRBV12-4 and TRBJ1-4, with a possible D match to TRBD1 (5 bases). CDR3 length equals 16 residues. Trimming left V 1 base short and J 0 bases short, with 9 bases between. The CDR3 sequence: CASSLEGRPTNEKLFF. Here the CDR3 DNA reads TGTGCCAGCAGTTTAGAGGGGAGACCAACTAATGAAAAACTGTTTTTT.

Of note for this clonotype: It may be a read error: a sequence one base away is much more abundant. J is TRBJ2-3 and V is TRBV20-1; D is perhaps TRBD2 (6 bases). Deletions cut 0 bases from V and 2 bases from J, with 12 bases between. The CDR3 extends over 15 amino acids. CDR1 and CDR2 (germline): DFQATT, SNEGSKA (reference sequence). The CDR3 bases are TGCAGTGCTAGAGAGGAGGGAGGCTTCACAGATACGCAGTATTTT. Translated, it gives CSAREEGGFTDTQYF.

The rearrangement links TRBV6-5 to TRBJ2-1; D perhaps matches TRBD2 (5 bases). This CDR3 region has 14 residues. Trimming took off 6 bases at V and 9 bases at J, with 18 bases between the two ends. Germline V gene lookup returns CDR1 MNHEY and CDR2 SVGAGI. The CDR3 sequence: CASRDSTNPAEQFF. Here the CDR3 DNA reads TGTGCCAGCAGGGACTCGACGAACCCGGCTGAGCAGTTCTTC.

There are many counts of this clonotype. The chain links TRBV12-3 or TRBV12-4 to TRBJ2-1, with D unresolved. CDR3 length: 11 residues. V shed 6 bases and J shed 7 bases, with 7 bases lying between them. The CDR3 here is CASRDVNEQFF. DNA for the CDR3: TGTGCCAGCAGAGATGTAAATGAGCAGTTCTTC.

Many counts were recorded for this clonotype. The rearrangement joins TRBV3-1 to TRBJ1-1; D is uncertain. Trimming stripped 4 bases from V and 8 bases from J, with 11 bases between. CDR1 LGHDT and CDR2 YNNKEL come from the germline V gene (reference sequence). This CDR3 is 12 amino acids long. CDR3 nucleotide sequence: TGTGCCAGCAGCCGCCAGCGGAGAGAAGCTTTCTTT. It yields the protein CASSRQRREAFF.